This T cell receptor (beta chain) was recorded in a study of human T cells and chemical hapten exposure. As for the study in general: From small differences in pooled library volume came most of the variation in per-sample TCR yields. Study-level findings and limits: No change in TCRs above 1 in 1000 frequency was produced by DPC sensitization.

Time point described: healthy volunteer bleed at 6 weeks. Total RNA came from unfractionated whole blood. Germline assignment: CDR1 LGHNA and CDR2 YSLEER. Trimming cost V 2 bases and J 0 bases; bases outside gene matches: 6. There are 18 residues in the CDR3. This clonotype was seen a handful of times. Its antigen is as yet unknown. In the library, unique molecular identifiers were attached to individual cDNA molecules. Authors' data handling: Around 97,000 TCRs per sample was the median, with a range of about 20,000 to 690,600. TCRdb used MiXCR to reprocess the RACE reads, holding one entry per CDR3 protein. TCRdb's processing, not the study's, gives the V and J calls here. The sample consists of tens of thousands of distinct CDR3 sequences, roughly 8.7% of them appearing once.

Sequencing input: whole blood. The receptor was isolated from a male donor in good health. Some clones in this sample may be carry-over from other donors' samples. J is TRBJ2-6 and V is TRBV4-3; 8 bases agree with TRBD1. The CDR3 loop is CASSQRAGGSSGANVLTF. CDR3 coding DNA: TGCGCCAGCAGCCAAAGGGCAGGGGGCAGCTCTGGGGCCAACGTCCTGACTTTC.